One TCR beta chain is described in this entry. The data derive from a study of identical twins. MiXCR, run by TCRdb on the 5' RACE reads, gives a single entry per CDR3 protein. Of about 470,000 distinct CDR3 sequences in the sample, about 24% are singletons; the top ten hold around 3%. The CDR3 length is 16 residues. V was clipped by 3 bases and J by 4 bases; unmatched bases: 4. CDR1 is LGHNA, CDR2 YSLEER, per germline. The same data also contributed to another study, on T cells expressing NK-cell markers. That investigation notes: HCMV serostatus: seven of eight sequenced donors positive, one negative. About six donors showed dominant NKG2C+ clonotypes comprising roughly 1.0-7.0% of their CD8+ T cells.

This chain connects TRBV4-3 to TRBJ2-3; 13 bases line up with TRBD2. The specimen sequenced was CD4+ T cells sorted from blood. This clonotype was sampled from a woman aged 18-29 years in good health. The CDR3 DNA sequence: TGCGCCAGCAGCCAGGAAACTAGCGGGAGGGCAGATACGCAGTATTTT. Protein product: CASSQETSGRADTQYF.